The rows below give T cell receptor beta chains drawn from one sample of a study of blood T cell repertoires in COVID-19. Data came from immunoSEQ multiplex PCR; TCRdb stores just in-frame clones and leaves some out. The sample includes 200,000 to 250,000 clones, about nine tenths of them seen just once. The sample consisted of PBMCs or T cells enriched from blood (not recorded which). These receptors came from a woman between 50 and 59 years old in a cohort exposed to, infected with or recovered from COVID-19 (not recorded which). CDR3s include the opening cysteine and the closing phenylalanine or tryptophan. The order of the fields is J gene, clone size, D gene, V gene, CDR3 protein, CDR3 DNA. D genes are given only for firm matches. Only part of the rows carry a size: once, few, many, or a class if the clone is expanded.

TRBJ2-3	few	.	TRBV5-6	CASSRGAVADTQYF	TGTGCCAGCAGCCGTGGAGCGGTGGCAGATACGCAGTATTTT
TRBJ2-3	.	.	TRBV7-2	CASSLAAGALGDTQYF	TGTGCCAGCAGCTTAGCTGCGGGGGCCCTGGGAGATACGCAGTATTTT
TRBJ1-2	once	.	TRBV9	CASSGGDGANYGYTF	TGTGCCAGCAGCGGGGGGGACGGAGCTAACTATGGCTACACCTTC
TRBJ1-5	.	.	TRBV30	CAWNPTPGTGNQPQHF	TGTGCCTGGAACCCGACTCCCGGAACTGGCAATCAGCCCCAGCATTTT
TRBJ2-3	.	TRBD1	TRBV18	CASSLDRADTQYF	TGTGCCAGCTCACTCGACAGGGCAGATACGCAGTATTTT
TRBJ1-2	.	.	TRBV3-1/TRBV3-2	CASSQVGRVGYTF	TGTGCCAGCAGCCAAGTAGGCAGGGTTGGCTACACCTTC
TRBJ1-2	once	.	TRBV7-9	CASSRGWAEVDTNYGYTF	TGTGCCAGCAGCCGGGGGTGGGCCGAGGTCGATACTAACTATGGCTACACCTTC
TRBJ2-1	.	TRBD2	TRBV4-2	CASSRETTGVSGGHEQFF	TGTGCCAGCAGCCGAGAGACCACGGGGGTTAGCGGGGGGCATGAGCAGTTCTTC
TRBJ2-6	.	.	TRBV5-5	CASTLRGLGANVLTF	TGTGCCAGCACCTTGCGGGGTCTAGGGGCCAACGTCCTGACTTTC
TRBJ1-2	.	.	TRBV5-4	CASSSGLVDYGYTF	TGTGCCAGCAGCTCGGGACTTGTGGACTATGGCTACACCTTC
TRBJ1-3	once	.	TRBV20-1	CSASSDRGLVGNTIYF	TGCAGTGCTAGTTCGGATCGGGGTCTCGTTGGAAACACCATATATTTT
TRBJ1-1	.	TRBD1	TRBV7-3	CASSPQGGNTEAFF	TGTGCCAGCAGCCCACAGGGGGGAAACACTGAAGCTTTCTTT
TRBJ2-5	.	.	TRBV6-1	CASSSHPVKETQYF	TGTGCCAGCAGTTCCCACCCGGTAAAAGAGACCCAGTACTTC
TRBJ1-1	.	.	TRBV30	CAWSVRPRPGTEAFF	TGTGCCTGGAGTGTACGCCCGAGGCCGGGGACTGAAGCTTTCTTT
TRBJ1-5	.	.	TRBV9	CASSVGAAGGQPQHF	TGTGCCAGCAGCGTTGGGGCAGCAGGTGGTCAGCCCCAGCATTTT
TRBJ2-1	once	TRBD1	TRBV30	CAWTGGYEQFF	TGTGCCTGGACAGGGGGCTATGAGCAGTTCTTC
TRBJ1-5	.	.	TRBV6-5	CASKYREGQPQHF	TGTGCCAGTAAATACAGGGAGGGACAGCCCCAGCATTTT
TRBJ1-2	.	TRBD1	TRBV7-9	CASSFGDRDNYGYTF	TGTGCCAGCAGCTTCGGCGACAGGGATAACTATGGCTACACCTTC
TRBJ1-1	.	TRBD1	TRBV6-4	CASKMDRGASEAFF	TGTGCCAGCAAGATGGACAGGGGAGCCTCTGAAGCTTTCTTT
TRBJ1-5	.	TRBD1	TRBV11-2	CASSLGQHSNQPQHF	TGTGCCAGCAGCTTGGGACAGCATAGCAATCAGCCCCAGCATTTT
TRBJ2-1	.	.	TRBV12-3/TRBV12-4	CASSKEKYNEQFF	TGTGCCAGCAGTAAGGAGAAGTACAATGAGCAGTTCTTC
TRBJ1-1	few	TRBD1	TRBV29-1	CSAARQGAATEAFF	TGCAGCGCCGCCCGCCAGGGGGCGGCCACTGAAGCTTTCTTT
TRBJ2-1	.	TRBD2	TRBV4-1	CASSQVVRGKATSGGYNEQFF	TGCGCCAGCAGCCAAGTCGTAAGGGGAAAGGCGACTAGCGGGGGCTACAATGAGCAGTTCTTC
TRBJ1-2	.	TRBD1	TRBV5-1	CASSLAGQGFYGYTF	TGCGCCAGCAGCTTGGCGGGACAGGGGTTCTATGGCTACACCTTC
TRBJ2-7	few	.	TRBV7-2	CASSLASSYEQYF	TGTGCCAGCAGCTTAGCGTCCAGCTACGAGCAGTACTTC
TRBJ2-3	.	TRBD2	TRBV7-3	CASSLSSGGTDTQYF	TGTGCCAGCAGCCTCTCTAGCGGGGGGACAGATACGCAGTATTTT
TRBJ1-2	.	.	TRBV19	CASSSTWGGGYGYTF	TGTGCCAGTAGCTCAACGTGGGGGGGCGGTTATGGCTACACCTTC
TRBJ2-1	.	.	TRBV6-6	CASTNGQLYNEQFF	TGTGCCAGCACCAACGGACAGTTATACAATGAGCAGTTCTTC
TRBJ2-2	.	.	TRBV3-1/TRBV3-2	CASSQGSGSFTGELFF	TGTGCCAGCAGCCAAGGGTCGGGGAGTTTCACCGGGGAGCTGTTTTTT
TRBJ1-2	.	.	TRBV10-3	CAISESGAANYGYTF	TGTGCCATCAGTGAGTCCGGAGCAGCTAACTATGGCTACACCTTC
TRBJ2-5	.	TRBD1	TRBV4-1	CASSQDQGMDRVETQYF	TGCGCCAGCAGCCAAGATCAGGGAATGGACAGGGTTGAGACCCAGTACTTC
TRBJ2-1	.	TRBD1	TRBV19	CASSIEDRVSYEQFF	TGTGCCAGTAGTATAGAGGACAGGGTCAGTTATGAGCAGTTCTTC
TRBJ2-7	.	.	TRBV6-2/TRBV6-3	CASSYLHHRSLNYEQYF	TGTGCCAGCAGTTATTTGCATCATCGTAGCTTAAACTACGAGCAGTACTTC
TRBJ1-4	.	.	TRBV4-3	CASSQDLVTGPEKLFF	TGCGCCAGCAGCCAAGATCTAGTGACAGGCCCTGAAAAACTGTTTTTT
TRBJ1-2	.	.	TRBV4-1	CASSQKVFTVLYGYTF	TGCGCCAGCAGCCAGAAGGTATTTACAGTCCTCTATGGCTACACCTTC